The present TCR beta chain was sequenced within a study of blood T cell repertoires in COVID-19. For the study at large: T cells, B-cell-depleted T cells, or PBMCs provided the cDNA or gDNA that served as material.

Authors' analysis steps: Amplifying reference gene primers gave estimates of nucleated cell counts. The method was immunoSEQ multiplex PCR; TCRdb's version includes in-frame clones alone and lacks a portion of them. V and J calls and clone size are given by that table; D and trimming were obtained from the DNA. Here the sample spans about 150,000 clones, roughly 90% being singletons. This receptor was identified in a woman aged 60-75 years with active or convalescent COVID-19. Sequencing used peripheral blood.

The CDR3 DNA reads TGTGCCAGCAGGACAGGGAAGGGGGCAGGTCAGCCCCAGCATTTT. As protein: CASRTGKGAGQPQHF. The rearrangement joins TRBV2 to TRBJ1-5; 7 positions match TRBD1. This CDR3 has 15 residues. V trimming: 6 bases; J trimming: 6 bases; junction bases outside the gene matches: 11. The germline gives CDR1 SNHLY, CDR2 FYNNEI.